These 22 T cell receptor beta chains were sequenced from one sample in a study of blood T cells in healthy people across ages. Sample-barcoded 5' priming and a J-beta primer mix drove a second PCR of roughly 7 to 11 cycles. From the 5' RACE reads, TCRdb called clonotypes with MiXCR, one entry per CDR3 protein. There are approximately 730,000 distinct CDR3 sequences in the sample; roughly 43% occur only once, and 20% lies in the top ten. Sequencing input: blood. These receptors were taken from a woman aged 55-69 years in good health.

This clonotype was detected once. V usage is TRBV2 and J usage is TRBJ2-7; D may correspond to TRBD1 or TRBD2 (5 bases each). V lost 6 bases to trimming and J lost 0 bases, with 12 bases between them. The CDR3 is 14 amino acids. Germline assignment: CDR1 SNHLY and CDR2 FYNNEI. CDR3 sequence (DNA): TGTGCCAGCAGGTGGGACGGTATCTCCTACGAGCAGTACTTC. This gives the protein CASRWDGISYEQYF.

The V and J genes are TRBV7-2 and TRBJ2-7; D uncertain. The CDR3 totals 15 residues. The V end was cut by 2 bases, the J end by 0 bases, with 11 bases between. The germline V gene encodes CDR1 SGHTA and CDR2 FQGNSA. The chain's CDR3 is CASSLSLGSSYEQYF. DNA for the CDR3: TGTGCCAGCAGCTTATCTCTTGGCAGCTCCTACGAGCAGTACTTC.

This sequence joins TRBV12-3 or TRBV12-4 and TRBJ2-6; D is undetermined. This CDR3 spans 15 amino acids. Trimming took off 5 bases at V and 2 bases at J, with 10 bases between the two ends. The CDR3 reads CASSEIEPGANVLTF. The CDR3 DNA sequence: TGTGCCAGCAGTGAGATAGAACCTGGGGCCAACGTCCTGACTTTC.

The rearrangement links TRBV7-2 to TRBJ2-3; D is perhaps TRBD2 (6 bases). The V gene lost 8 bases and the J gene lost 2 bases, with 17 bases spanning the gap. Germline CDR1 SGHTA, CDR2 FQGNSA. The CDR3 spans 15 residues. The CDR3: CASSRVSGATDTQYF. The CDR3 region has the DNA TGTGCCAGCTCTCGAGTTAGCGGAGCCACAGATACGCAGTATTTT.

This clonotype was observed a handful of times. The rearrangement uses TRBV12-3 or TRBV12-4 and TRBJ2-1; D may be TRBD1 (7 bases). V was pared by 3 bases and J by 0 bases, with 15 bases between. The CDR3 loop spans 17 amino acids. The CDR3 loop is CASSFSTGTFSYNEQFF. The DNA of the CDR3 is TGTGCCAGCAGTTTCTCGACAGGGACTTTCTCCTACAATGAGCAGTTCTTC.

The chain employs TRBV7-2 and TRBJ1-6; 7 nucleotides agree with TRBD1. Looked up from germline, CDR1 is SGHTA and CDR2 is FQGNSA. The junction had 7 bases not matched to a gene; V was cut back by 2 bases and J by 6 bases. The length of the CDR3 is 16 residues. The chain's CDR3 is CASSLWRQGGNSPLHF. The CDR3 bases are TGTGCCAGCAGCTTATGGAGACAGGGCGGTAATTCACCCCTCCACTTT.

The chain employs TRBV12-3 or TRBV12-4 and TRBJ1-2; no clear D. V shed 6 bases and J shed 3 bases, with 11 bases lying between them. The CDR3 totals 13 residues. The CDR3 protein is CASSSSEDYGYTF. The CDR3 coding sequence is TGTGCCAGCAGCTCCTCAGAGGACTATGGCTACACCTTC.

In this sample, this clonotype turned up a few times. The J gene is TRBJ1-2, the V gene TRBV29-1; 8 nucleotides align to TRBD1. V trimming: 6 bases; J trimming: 6 bases; junction bases outside the gene matches: 3. The CDR3 covers 11 residues. Germline values: CDR1 SQVTM, CDR2 ANQGSEA. CDR3 sequence reads: CSVGQGDGYTF. In DNA, the CDR3 is TGCAGCGTAGGACAGGGTGATGGCTACACCTTC.

The rearrangement uses TRBV28 and TRBJ1-4, with TRBD1 as a possible D gene (5 bases). Per germline, CDR1 MDHEN and CDR2 SYDVKM. The CDR3 spans 14 residues. Trimming shortened V by 6 bases and J by 3 bases, and 11 bases separated the two germline ends. The CDR3 protein is CASSPAGSNEKLFF. In DNA, the CDR3 is TGTGCCAGCAGCCCAGCAGGGTCTAATGAAAAACTGTTTTTT. Supplemented by reference TRBV28 and TRBJ1-4, the full variable domain reads DVKVTQSSRYLVKRTGEKVFLECVQDMDHENMFWYRQDPGLGLRLIYFSYDVKMKEKGDIPEGYSVSREKKERFSLILESASTNQTSMYLCASSPAGSNEKLFFGSGTQLSVL.

This clonotype was observed at least ten times. The rearrangement uses TRBV5-1 and TRBJ2-1, with a tentative D call TRBD2 (6 bases). V was clipped by 3 bases and J by 5 bases, with 15 bases between them. Germline CDR1 and CDR2: SGHRS and YFSETQ. CDR3 length: 15 residues. The CDR3 protein is CASSSGLANDNEQFF. As DNA, the CDR3 is TGCGCCAGCAGCTCGGGTCTAGCGAATGACAATGAGCAGTTCTTC.

This clonotype came up once. V gene TRBV2 combines with J gene TRBJ2-1; no clear D gene. The V end lost 4 bases, the J end lost 5 bases, and 9 bases lay between the germline ends. From germline, CDR1 is SNHLY and CDR2 FYNNEI. This CDR3 spans 13 amino acids. CDR3 sequence (DNA): TGTGCCAGCAGTGTCGGTAGGGACAATGAGCAGTTCTTC. Translating gives CASSVGRDNEQFF.

The chain uses TRBV24-1 and TRBJ2-3; D is undetermined. From germline, CDR1 is KGHDR and CDR2 SFDVKD. The CDR3 sequence is 13 residues long. V was cut by 3 bases and J by 10 bases, with 13 bases left in between. The CDR3 nucleotides are TGTGCCACCAGTGATCCTACCTCCTGCGCGCAGTATTTT. Its translation is CATSDPTSCAQYF.

J is TRBJ1-5 and V is TRBV6-5; D perhaps matches TRBD1 (6 bases). Per germline, CDR1 MNHEY and CDR2 SVGAGI. This CDR3 region has 14 residues. V was clipped by 2 bases and J by 3 bases, with 8 bases between them. This chain's CDR3 is CASSYGGLNQPQHF. In DNA, the CDR3 is TGTGCCAGCAGTTACGGGGGCCTCAATCAGCCCCAGCATTTT.

This clonotype was recorded a few times. The rearrangement joins TRBV4-3 to TRBJ2-2; D not certain. Trimming removed 0 bases at V and 5 bases at J, with 4 bases between. The CDR3 spans 13 residues. Germline V CDR1 and CDR2: LGHNA, YSLEER. CDR3: CASSQERTGELFF. The DNA for the CDR3 is TGCGCCAGCAGCCAAGAGAGGACCGGGGAGCTGTTTTTT.

This chain joins TRBV20-1 and TRBJ2-3; 8 nucleotides agree with TRBD1. The CDR3 runs 14 residues. The junction had 9 bases not matched to a gene; V was cut back by 8 bases and J by 2 bases. The germline V gene has CDR1 DFQATT and CDR2 SNEGSKA (reference sequence). CDR3: CSLIPGQVTDTQYF. The CDR3 DNA reads TGCAGTTTGATCCCGGGACAGGTCACAGATACGCAGTATTTT.

This clonotype has only a few counts. The rearrangement joins TRBV7-2 to TRBJ2-7; 11 positions match TRBD2. Losses at the gene ends were 9 bases for V and 4 bases for J; bases not matched to a gene: 5. CDR3 length: 13 amino acids. Germline lookup yields CDR1 SGHTA and CDR2 FQGNSA. The CDR3 nucleotides are TGTGCCAGTGGGACTAGCGGACCGTACGAGCAGTACTTC. Translation gives CASGTSGPYEQYF. Full variable domain (rest looked up from reference TRBV7-2 and TRBJ2-7): GAGVSQSPSNKVTEKGKDVELRCDPISGHTALYWYRQSLGQGLEFLIYFQGNSAPDKSGLPSDRFSAERTGGSVSTLTIQRTQQEDSAVYLCASGTSGPYEQYFGPGTRLTVT.

This clonotype was detected many times. The CDR3 sequence is CASSSQWTGTSYNEQFF. The CDR3 coding sequence is TGCGCCAGCAGCTCACAGTGGACAGGGACTAGCTACAATGAGCAGTTCTTC. The chain employs TRBV5-1 and TRBJ2-1; D is possibly TRBD1 or TRBD2 (8 bases each). Between the trimmed V and J ends, which lost 3 bases and 3 bases, there was a span of 19 bases. There are 17 residues in the CDR3. Looked up from germline, CDR1 is SGHRS and CDR2 is YFSETQ.

This clonotype appeared a few times. The chain employs TRBV12-3 or TRBV12-4 and TRBJ1-5; the match to TRBD1 covers 9 bases. With V trimmed by 5 bases and J by 6 bases, 5 bases remained unmatched. The CDR3 consists of 14 residues. CDR3 sequence: CASSGTGRGQPQHF. CDR3 nucleotide sequence: TGTGCCAGCAGTGGGACAGGGCGGGGTCAGCCCCAGCATTTT.

The rearrangement uses TRBV12-3 or TRBV12-4 and TRBJ2-5; TRBD2 is a possible D gene (6 bases). The end of the DNA is better explained by TRBJ2-7, so the J call may be wrong. The CDR3 totals 13 residues. The DNA of the CDR3 is TGTGCCAGCAGATTGGGGGGAGGCTGCGAGCAGTACTTC. It encodes CASRLGGGCEQYF.

This clonotype was counted between two and nine times. This chain links TRBV10-3 with TRBJ1-1; the D is unclear. V shed 0 bases and J shed 0 bases, with 8 bases lying between them. This CDR3 is built from 15 residues. CDR1 and CDR2 from the germline V gene are ENHRY and SYGVKD. In nucleotides, the CDR3 is TGTGCCATCAGTGAGTCAACCGGCCTGAACACTGAAGCTTTCTTT. Amino acid sequence: CAISESTGLNTEAFF.

Notes on this clonotype: This may arise from a read error, as a much more abundant clone is one base away. The chain joins TRBV29-1 to TRBJ2-1; TRBD1 matches at 8 bases. The CDR3 is 15 residues long. V gave up 7 bases and J gave up 13 bases; unmatched junction bases: 21. Germline assignment: CDR1 SQVTM and CDR2 ANQGSEA. The CDR3 spells CSDGQGQTQGETQFF. DNA of the CDR3: TGCAGCGACGGACAGGGACAAACACAAGGGGAGACCCAGTTCTTC.

This clonotype turned up a few times. This chain links TRBV12-3 or TRBV12-4 with TRBJ1-5, with TRBD1 matching 8 bases. Trimming removed 6 bases from V and 6 bases from J; junction bases left unmatched: 4. CDR3 length equals 13 residues. This CDR3 reads CASRQGVGQPQHF. CDR3 bases: TGTGCCAGCAGACAGGGGGTCGGTCAGCCCCAGCATTTT.